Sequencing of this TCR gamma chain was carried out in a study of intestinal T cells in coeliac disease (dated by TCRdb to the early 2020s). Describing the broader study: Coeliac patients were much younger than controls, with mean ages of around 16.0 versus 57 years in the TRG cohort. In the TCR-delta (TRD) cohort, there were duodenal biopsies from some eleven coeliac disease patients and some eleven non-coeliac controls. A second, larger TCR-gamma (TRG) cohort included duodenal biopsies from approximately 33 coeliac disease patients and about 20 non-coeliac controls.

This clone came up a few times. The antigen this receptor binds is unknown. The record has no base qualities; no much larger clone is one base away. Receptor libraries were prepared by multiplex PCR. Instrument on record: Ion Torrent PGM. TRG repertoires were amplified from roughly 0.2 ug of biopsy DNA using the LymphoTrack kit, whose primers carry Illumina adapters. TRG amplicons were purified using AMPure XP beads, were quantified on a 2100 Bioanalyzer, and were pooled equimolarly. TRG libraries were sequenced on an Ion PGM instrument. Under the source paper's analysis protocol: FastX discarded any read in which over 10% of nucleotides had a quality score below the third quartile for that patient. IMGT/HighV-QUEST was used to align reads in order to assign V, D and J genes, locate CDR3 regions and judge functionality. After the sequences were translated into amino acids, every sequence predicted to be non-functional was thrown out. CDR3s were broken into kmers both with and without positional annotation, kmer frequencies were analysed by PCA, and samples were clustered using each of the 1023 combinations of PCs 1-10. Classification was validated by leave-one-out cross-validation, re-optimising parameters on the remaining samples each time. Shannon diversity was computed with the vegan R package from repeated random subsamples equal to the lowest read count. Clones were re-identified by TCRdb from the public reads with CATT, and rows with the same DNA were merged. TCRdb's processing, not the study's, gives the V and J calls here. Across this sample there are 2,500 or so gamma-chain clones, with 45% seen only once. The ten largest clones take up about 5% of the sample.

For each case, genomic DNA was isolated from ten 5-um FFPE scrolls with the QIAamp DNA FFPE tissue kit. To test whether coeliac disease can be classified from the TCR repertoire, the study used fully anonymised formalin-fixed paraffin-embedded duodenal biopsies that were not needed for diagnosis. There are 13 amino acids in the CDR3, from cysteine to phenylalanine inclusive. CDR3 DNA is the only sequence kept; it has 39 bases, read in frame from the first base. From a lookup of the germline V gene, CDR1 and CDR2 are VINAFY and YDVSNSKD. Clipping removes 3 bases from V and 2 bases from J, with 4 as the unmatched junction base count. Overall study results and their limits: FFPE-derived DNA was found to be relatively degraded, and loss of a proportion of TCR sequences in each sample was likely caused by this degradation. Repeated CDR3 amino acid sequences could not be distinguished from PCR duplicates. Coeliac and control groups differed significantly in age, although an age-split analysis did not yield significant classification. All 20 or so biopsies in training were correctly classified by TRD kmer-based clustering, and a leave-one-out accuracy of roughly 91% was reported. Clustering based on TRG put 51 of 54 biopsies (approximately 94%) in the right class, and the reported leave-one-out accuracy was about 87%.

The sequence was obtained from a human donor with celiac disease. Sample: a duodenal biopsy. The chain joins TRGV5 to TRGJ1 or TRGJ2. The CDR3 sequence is CATWDLYYYKKLF. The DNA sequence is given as TGTGCCACCTGGGACCTGTATTATTATAAGAAACTCTTT.